Listed below are T cell receptor beta chains from one sample, sequenced in a study of identical twins. TCRdb re-called the 5' RACE reads with MiXCR, one entry per CDR3 protein. The sample shows some 240,000 distinct CDR3 sequences, about 8% of them seen only once. This same sample was also taken into another study, of yellow fever vaccine responses in identical twins.

Sequencing used CD8+ T cells sorted from blood. Receptor source: a woman aged 18-30 years in good health. CDR3s include the opening cysteine and the closing phenylalanine or tryptophan. The D gene is left open where the match is weak. Only part of the rows carry a size: once, few, many, or a class if the clone is expanded.

J,D,V,length,size,DNA,CDR3
TRBJ2-2,TRBD2,TRBV7-9,13,many,TGTGCCAGCAGCCGGGGACTAGGCGGGGAGCTGTTTTTT,CASSRGLGGELFF
TRBJ2-1,TRBD2,TRBV10-3,15,many,TGTGCCATCAGTGGTACTAGCGGGTCCTACAATGAGCAGTTCTTC,CAISGTSGSYNEQFF
TRBJ2-2,TRBD2,TRBV4-2,14,-,TGTGCCAGCAACTCAGCGGGACCGTCCGGGGAGCTGTTTTTT,CASNSAGPSGELFF
TRBJ2-3,TRBD1,TRBV4-3,17,many,TGCGCCAGCAGCCACTACCCGCCGGGACAGGGGTCAGATACGCAGTATTTT,CASSHYPPGQGSDTQYF
TRBJ2-1,-,TRBV7-9,15,-,TGTGCCAGCAGCTCGCCGGGACTCTTCTACAATGAGCAGTTCTTC,CASSSPGLFYNEQFF
TRBJ1-1,-,TRBV4-2,16,few,TGTGCCAGCAGCCAAGACTTGTGGGCGCGGGACACTGAAGCTTTCTTT,CASSQDLWARDTEAFF
TRBJ2-2,-,TRBV4-2,16,few,TGTGCCAGCAGCCAAGAGGGCAGAGAGTTGACCGGGGAGCTGTTTTTT,CASSQEGRELTGELFF
TRBJ2-7,TRBD2,TRBV11-3,14,-,TGTGCCAGCAGCTGGACTAGCGGGACGAGCGAGCAGTACTTC,CASSWTSGTSEQYF
TRBJ1-4,-,TRBV3-1,14,few,TGTGCCAGCAGCAACGAGGGCACTAATGAAAAACTGTTTTTT,CASSNEGTNEKLFF
TRBJ2-5,TRBD2,TRBV29-1,14,many,TGCAGCGTTGTATCCAGCGGGGGGTTGGAGACCCAGTACTTC,CSVVSSGGLETQYF
TRBJ2-7,-,TRBV29-1,16,many,TGCAGCGTTCCCGCCCGTGGACTTAAGAATCCCTACGAGCAGTACTTC,CSVPARGLKNPYEQYF
TRBJ2-5,-,TRBV2,12,-,TGTGCCAGCAAGAACAGGAGGGAGACCCAGTACTTC,CASKNRRETQYF
TRBJ2-7,TRBD2,TRBV19,17,-,TGTGCCAGGGGCTCCGGGGGGTTTGCGGGAGAGGCCTACGAGCAGTACTTC,CARGSGGFAGEAYEQYF
TRBJ2-1,-,TRBV20-1,15,many,TGCAGTGCTAGGGACCGGCCCGAGTTACCCAATGAGCAGTTCTTC,CSARDRPELPNEQFF
TRBJ2-1,-,TRBV15,16,many,TGTGCCACCAGCAGCCAGGGGTCCTCCTCCTACAATGAGCAGTTCTTC,CATSSQGSSSYNEQFF
TRBJ2-7,-,TRBV25-1,14,medium-sized,TGTGCCAGCAGTGTACCCTCGGAGGGCTACGAGCAGTACTTC,CASSVPSEGYEQYF
TRBJ2-3,-,TRBV20-1,16,few,TGCAGTGCTAGAGATATACGGGGCGTCGGCACAGATACGCAGTATTTT,CSARDIRGVGTDTQYF
TRBJ2-1,-,TRBV24-1,11,few,TGTGCCACCCGTGAGGGCAATGAGCAGTTCTTC,CATREGNEQFF
TRBJ2-5,-,TRBV5-1,13,many,TGCGCCAGCAGCTTGGATTCAGGAGAGACCCAGTACTTC,CASSLDSGETQYF
TRBJ2-1,TRBD2,TRBV28,17,many,TGTGCCAGCGCCCCAATCCCGGGACTAGCGACCTACAATGAGCAGTTCTTC,CASAPIPGLATYNEQFF
TRBJ2-7,-,TRBV7-9,14,many,TGTGCCAGCAGCTTAGTGGACGGTTCATGGGAGCAGTACTTC,CASSLVDGSWEQYF